The TCR beta chain under discussion was sequenced for a study of human T cells and chemical hapten exposure. Study as a whole: Women made up most patients, who had alopecia areata, totalis or universalis. Findings and limits, study-wide: Significantly more large CDR3 similarity clusters arose among expanded TCRs than among controls.

Time point reported: patch test 3, about 24 weeks after DPC sensitization. Described treatment: therapeutic diphenylcyclopropenone sensitization with weekly scalp DPC. A single record per CDR3 protein comes from TCRdb applying MiXCR to the RACE reads. The sample records about 160,000 distinct CDR3 sequences, 25% to 35% being singletons. Turning to this clonotype: What it binds is not known.

The CDR3 sequence is 15 residues long. V lost 3 bases and J lost 4, with 12 bases in between. Per the germline V gene, CDR1 is SGHAT and CDR2 is FQDESV (reference sequence). The sample was whole blood, taken in connection with sensitization to the hapten diphenylcyclopropenone (DPC). This clonotype was sampled from a young woman with alopecia areata. Some clones in this sample may be carry-over from other donors' samples. The rearrangement links TRBV11-1 to TRBJ2-2; no firm D call. The CDR3 DNA reads as TGTGCCAGCAGCTTCCTTATGACCTCCACCGGGGAGCTGTTTTTT. This codes for CASSFLMTSTGELFF.